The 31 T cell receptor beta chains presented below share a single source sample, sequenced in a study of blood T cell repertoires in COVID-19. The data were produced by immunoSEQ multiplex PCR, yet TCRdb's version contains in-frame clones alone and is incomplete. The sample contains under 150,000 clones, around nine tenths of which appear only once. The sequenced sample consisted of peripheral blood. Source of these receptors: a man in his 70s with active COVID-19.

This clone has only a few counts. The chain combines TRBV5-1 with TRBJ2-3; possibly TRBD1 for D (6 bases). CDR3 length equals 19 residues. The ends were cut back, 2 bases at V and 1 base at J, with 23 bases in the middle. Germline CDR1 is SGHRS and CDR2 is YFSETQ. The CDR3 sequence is CASSLGGFPTGPRTDTQYF. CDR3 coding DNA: TGCGCCAGCAGCTTAGGGGGTTTTCCAACCGGTCCCCGCACAGATACGCAGTATTTT.

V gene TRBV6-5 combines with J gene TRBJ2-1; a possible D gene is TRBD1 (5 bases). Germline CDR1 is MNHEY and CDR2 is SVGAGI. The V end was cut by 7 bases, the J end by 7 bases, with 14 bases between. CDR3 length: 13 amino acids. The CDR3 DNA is TGTGCCAGCATGCCATTTACAGGAAATGAGCAGTTCTTC. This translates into CASMPFTGNEQFF.

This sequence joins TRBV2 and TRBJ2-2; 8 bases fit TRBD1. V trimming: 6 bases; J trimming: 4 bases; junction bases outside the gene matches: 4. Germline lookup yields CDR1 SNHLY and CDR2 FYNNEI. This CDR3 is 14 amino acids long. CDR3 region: CASSDRGGTGELFF. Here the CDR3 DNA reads TGTGCCAGCAGCGACAGGGGCGGCACCGGGGAGCTGTTTTTT.

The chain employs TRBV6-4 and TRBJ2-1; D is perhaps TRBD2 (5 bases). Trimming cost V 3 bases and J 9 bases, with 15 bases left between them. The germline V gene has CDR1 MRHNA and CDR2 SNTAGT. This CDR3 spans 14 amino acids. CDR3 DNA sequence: TGTGCCAGCAGTGAATCTGTAGCGACTCGTGAGCAGTTCTTC. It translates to CASSESVATREQFF.

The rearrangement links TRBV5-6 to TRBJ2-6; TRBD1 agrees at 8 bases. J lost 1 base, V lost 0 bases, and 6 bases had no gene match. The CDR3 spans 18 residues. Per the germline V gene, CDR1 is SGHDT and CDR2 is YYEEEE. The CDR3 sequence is CASSLVPGGRSGANVLTF. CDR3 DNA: TGTGCCAGCAGCTTGGTTCCAGGGGGCCGATCTGGGGCCAACGTCCTGACTTTC.

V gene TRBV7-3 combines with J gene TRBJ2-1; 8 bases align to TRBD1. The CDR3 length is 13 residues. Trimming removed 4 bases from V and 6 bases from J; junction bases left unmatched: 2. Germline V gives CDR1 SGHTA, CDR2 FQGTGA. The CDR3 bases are TGTGCCAGCAGCTCAGGACAGGGCAATGAGCAGTTCTTC. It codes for CASSSGQGNEQFF.

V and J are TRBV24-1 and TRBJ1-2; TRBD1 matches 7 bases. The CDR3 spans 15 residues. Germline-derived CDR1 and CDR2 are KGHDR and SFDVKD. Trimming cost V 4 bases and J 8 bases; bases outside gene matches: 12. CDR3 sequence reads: CATSDPTDRSGGYTF. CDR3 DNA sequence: TGTGCCACCAGTGACCCCACGGACAGGTCGGGAGGCTACACCTTC.

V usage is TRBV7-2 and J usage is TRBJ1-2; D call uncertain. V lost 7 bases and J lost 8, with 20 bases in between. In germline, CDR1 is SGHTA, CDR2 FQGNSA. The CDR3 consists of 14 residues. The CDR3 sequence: CASTGVSWLGGYTF. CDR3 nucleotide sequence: TGTGCCAGCACGGGAGTTTCTTGGCTGGGGGGCTACACCTTC.

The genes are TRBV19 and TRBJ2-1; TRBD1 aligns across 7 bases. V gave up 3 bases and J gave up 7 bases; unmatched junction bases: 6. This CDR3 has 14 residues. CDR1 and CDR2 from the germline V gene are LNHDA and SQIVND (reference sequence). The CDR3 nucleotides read TGTGCCAGTAGTATCCGGGACAGCTTGAATGAGCAGTTCTTC. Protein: CASSIRDSLNEQFF.

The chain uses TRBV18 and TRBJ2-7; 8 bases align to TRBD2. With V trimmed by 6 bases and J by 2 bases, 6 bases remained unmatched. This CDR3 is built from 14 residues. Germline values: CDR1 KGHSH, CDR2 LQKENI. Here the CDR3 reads CASSTSGGAYEQYF. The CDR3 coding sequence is TGTGCCAGCTCCACGTCGGGGGGGGCCTACGAGCAGTACTTC.

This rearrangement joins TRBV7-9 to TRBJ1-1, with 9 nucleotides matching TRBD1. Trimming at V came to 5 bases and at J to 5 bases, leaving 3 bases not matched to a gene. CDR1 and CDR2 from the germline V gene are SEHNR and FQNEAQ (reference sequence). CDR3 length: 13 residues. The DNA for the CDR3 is TGTGCCAGCAGCCTCGGACAGGGGACTGAAGCTTTCTTT. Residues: CASSLGQGTEAFF. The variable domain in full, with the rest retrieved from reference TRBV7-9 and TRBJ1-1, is DTGVSQNPRHKITKRGQNVTFRCDPISEHNRLYWYRQTLGQGPEFLTYFQNEAQLEKSRLLSDRFSAERPKGSFSTLEIQRTEQGDSAMYLCASSLGQGTEAFFGQGTRLTVV.

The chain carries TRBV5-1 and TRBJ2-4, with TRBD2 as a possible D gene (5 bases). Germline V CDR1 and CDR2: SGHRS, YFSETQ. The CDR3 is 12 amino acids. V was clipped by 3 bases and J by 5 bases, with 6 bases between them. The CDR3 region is CASSSGENIQYF. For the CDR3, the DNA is TGCGCCAGCAGCTCCGGGGAAAACATTCAGTACTTC.

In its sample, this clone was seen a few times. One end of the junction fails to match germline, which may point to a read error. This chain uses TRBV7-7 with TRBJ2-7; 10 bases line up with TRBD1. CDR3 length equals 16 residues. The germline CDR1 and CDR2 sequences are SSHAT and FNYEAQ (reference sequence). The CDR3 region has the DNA TGTGCTAGCAGCTTAGGCGGGACAGGGGAGGGCTACGAGCAGTACTTC. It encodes CASSLGGTGEGYEQYF.

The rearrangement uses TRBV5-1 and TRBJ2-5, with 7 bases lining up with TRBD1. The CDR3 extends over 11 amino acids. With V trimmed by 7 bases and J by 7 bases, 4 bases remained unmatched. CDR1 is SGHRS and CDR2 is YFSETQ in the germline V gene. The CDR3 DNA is TGCGCCAGCCAGGCAGGGGGGACCCAGTACTTC. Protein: CASQAGGTQYF.

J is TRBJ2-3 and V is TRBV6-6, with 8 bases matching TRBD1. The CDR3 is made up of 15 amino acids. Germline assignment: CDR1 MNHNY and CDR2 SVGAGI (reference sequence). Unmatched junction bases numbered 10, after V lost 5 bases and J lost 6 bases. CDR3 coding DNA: TGTGCCAGCAGTAGGCCGGGACAGGCAGGGGATACGCAGTATTTT. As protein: CASSRPGQAGDTQYF.

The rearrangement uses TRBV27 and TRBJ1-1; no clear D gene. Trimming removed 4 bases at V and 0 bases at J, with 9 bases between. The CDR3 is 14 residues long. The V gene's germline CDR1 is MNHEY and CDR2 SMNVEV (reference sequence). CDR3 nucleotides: TGTGCCAGCAGTTGGGCAGGCTTGAACACTGAAGCTTTCTTT. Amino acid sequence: CASSWAGLNTEAFF.

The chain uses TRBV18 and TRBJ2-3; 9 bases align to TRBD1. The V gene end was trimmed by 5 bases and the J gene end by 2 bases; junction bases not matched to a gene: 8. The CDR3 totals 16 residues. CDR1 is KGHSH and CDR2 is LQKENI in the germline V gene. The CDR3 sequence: CASSERGDRVTDTQYF. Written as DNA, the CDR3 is TGTGCCAGCTCAGAGCGCGGGGACAGGGTCACAGATACGCAGTATTTT.

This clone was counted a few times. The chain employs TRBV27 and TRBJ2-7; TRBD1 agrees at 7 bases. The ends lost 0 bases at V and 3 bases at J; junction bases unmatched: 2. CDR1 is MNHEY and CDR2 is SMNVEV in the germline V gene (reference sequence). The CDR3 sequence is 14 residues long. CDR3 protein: CASSLSGQSYEQYF. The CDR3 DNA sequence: TGTGCCAGCAGTTTATCGGGACAGAGCTACGAGCAGTACTTC.

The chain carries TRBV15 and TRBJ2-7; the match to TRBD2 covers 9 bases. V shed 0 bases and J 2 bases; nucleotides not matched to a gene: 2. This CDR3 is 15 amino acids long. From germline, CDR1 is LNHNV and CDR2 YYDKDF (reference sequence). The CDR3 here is CATSRETSGPYEQYF. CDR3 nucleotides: TGTGCCACCAGCAGAGAAACTAGCGGGCCCTACGAGCAGTACTTC.

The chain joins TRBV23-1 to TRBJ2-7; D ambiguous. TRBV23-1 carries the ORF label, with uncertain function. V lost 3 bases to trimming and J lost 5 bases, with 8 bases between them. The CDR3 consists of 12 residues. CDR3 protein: CASSHECNEQYF. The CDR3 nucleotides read TGCGCCAGCAGTCATGAGTGTAACGAGCAGTACTTC.

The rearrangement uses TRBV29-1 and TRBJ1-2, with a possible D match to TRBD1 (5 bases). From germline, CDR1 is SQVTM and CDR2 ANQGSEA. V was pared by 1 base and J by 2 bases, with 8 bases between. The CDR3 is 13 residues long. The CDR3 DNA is TGCAGCGTTGAAGGGACACGGAACTATGGCTACACCTTC. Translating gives CSVEGTRNYGYTF.

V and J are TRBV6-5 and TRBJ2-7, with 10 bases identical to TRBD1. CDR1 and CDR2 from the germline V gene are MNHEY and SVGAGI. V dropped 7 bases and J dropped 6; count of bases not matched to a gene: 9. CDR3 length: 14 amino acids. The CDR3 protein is CASNPDRGLGEQYF. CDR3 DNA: TGTGCCAGCAACCCAGACAGGGGGCTCGGCGAGCAGTACTTC.

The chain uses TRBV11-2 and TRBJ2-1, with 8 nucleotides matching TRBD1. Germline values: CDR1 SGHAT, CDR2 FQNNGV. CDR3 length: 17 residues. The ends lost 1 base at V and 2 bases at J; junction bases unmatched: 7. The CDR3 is CASSLGQDRDPYNEQFF. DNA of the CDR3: TGTGCCAGCAGCTTAGGACAGGACAGGGATCCCTACAATGAGCAGTTCTTC.

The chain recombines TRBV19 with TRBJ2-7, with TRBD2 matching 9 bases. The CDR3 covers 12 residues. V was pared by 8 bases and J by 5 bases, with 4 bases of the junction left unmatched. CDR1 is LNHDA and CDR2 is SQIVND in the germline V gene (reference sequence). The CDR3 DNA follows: TGTGCCAGTGGCGGGGGGGCACACGAGCAGTACTTC. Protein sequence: CASGGGAHEQYF.

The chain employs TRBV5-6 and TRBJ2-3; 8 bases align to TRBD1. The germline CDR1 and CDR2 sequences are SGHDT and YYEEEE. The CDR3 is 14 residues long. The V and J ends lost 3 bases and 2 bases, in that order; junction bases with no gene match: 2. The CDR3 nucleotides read TGTGCCAGCAGCTCGGGACAGGTCACAGATACGCAGTATTTT. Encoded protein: CASSSGQVTDTQYF.

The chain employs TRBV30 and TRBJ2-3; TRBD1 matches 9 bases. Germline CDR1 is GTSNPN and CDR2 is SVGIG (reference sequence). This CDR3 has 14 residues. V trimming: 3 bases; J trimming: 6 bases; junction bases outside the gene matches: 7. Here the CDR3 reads CAWRTQGAGDTQYF. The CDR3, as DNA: TGTGCCTGGAGAACACAGGGGGCGGGGGATACGCAGTATTTT. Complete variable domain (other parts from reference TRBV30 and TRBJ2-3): SQTIHQWPATLVQPVGSPLSLECTVEGTSNPNLYWYRQAAGRGLQLLFYSVGIGQISSEVPQNLSASRPQDRQFILSSKKLLLSDSGFYLCAWRTQGAGDTQYFGPGTRLTVL.

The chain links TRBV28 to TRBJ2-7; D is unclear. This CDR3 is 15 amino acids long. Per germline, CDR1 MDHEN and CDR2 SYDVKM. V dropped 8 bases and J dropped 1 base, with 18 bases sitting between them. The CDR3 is CASSNTLFLSYEQYF. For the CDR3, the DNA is TGTGCCAGCTCCAATACCCTTTTCCTATCCTACGAGCAGTACTTC.

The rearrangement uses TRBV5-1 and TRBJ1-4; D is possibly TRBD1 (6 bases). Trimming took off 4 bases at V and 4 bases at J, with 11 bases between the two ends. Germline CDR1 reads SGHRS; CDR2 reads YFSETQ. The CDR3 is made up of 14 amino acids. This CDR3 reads CASSRTALNEKLFF. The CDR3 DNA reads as TGCGCCAGCAGCCGGACAGCACTTAATGAAAAACTGTTTTTT.

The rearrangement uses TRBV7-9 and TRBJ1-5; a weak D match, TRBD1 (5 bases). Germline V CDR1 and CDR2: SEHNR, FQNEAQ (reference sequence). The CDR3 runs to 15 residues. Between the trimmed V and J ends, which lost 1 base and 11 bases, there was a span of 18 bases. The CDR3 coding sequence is TGTGCCAGCAGCTTAGAGGGGCAGGGAAGTTCAGCCCAGCATTTT. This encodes CASSLEGQGSSAQHF.

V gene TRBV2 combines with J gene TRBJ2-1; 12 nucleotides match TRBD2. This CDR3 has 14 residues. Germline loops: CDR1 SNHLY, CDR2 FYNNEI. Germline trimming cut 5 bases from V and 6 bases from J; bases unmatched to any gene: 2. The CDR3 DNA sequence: TGTGCCAGCAGTCGGACTAGCGGGGTCAATGAGCAGTTCTTC. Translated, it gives CASSRTSGVNEQFF.

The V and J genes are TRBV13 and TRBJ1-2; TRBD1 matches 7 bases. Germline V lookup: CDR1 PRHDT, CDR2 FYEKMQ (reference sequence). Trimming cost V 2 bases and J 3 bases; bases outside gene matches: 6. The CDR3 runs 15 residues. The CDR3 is CASSLRQGGYYGYTF. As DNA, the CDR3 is TGTGCCAGCAGCTTAAGGCAGGGGGGATACTATGGCTACACCTTC.